Listed below are T cell receptor beta chains from one sample, sequenced in a study of cytomegalovirus exposure and HLA in healthy donors. Measured with immunoSEQ multiplex PCR; TCRdb has only the in-frame clones, and not every one. Its clone listing holds some 160,000 clones. The specimen was PBMCs. These receptors were obtained from a man younger than 45 in good health and CMV-seronegative. CDR3s include the opening cysteine and the closing phenylalanine or tryptophan. D genes are given only for firm matches. The listing skips clone size in some rows; elsewhere it reads once, few, many or a size class.

d_call clone_size j_call v_call cdr3_aa cdr3_nt
. . TRBJ2-5 TRBV11-2 CASSLGLQETQYF TGTGCCAGCAGCTTAGGACTTCAAGAGACCCAGTACTTC
. . TRBJ1-1 TRBV6-5 CASSYTSRALNTEAFF TGTGCCAGCAGTTACACTTCCAGGGCCCTGAACACTGAAGCTTTCTTT
. . TRBJ1-5 TRBV7-9 CASSLEGGNQPQHF TGTGCCAGCAGCTTAGAAGGAGGCAATCAGCCCCAGCATTTT
TRBD1 . TRBJ1-2 TRBV5-4 CASSLEGQYRPYTF TGTGCCAGCAGCTTGGAGGGACAGTATCGCCCTTACACCTTC
. . TRBJ1-1 TRBV6-1 CASTPGGGTEAFF TGTGCCAGCACCCCTGGGGGCGGCACTGAAGCTTTCTTT
. . TRBJ2-7 TRBV28 CASTTTSYEQYF TGTGCCAGCACCACTACCTCCTACGAGCAGTACTTC
TRBD1 . TRBJ2-7 TRBV5-4 CASSLQGDSYYEQYF TGTGCCAGCAGCTTGCAGGGGGACAGCTACTACGAGCAGTACTTC
. . TRBJ1-1 TRBV12-5 CASGLIRNTEAFF TGTGCTAGTGGTTTGATCAGGAACACTGAAGCTTTCTTT
TRBD1 . TRBJ1-5 TRBV19 CASTPRTGGPPSEGQPQHF TGTGCCAGTACCCCGAGGACAGGAGGCCCCCCCTCTGAGGGTCAGCCCCAGCATTTT
TRBD1 . TRBJ1-2 TRBV6-1 CASSEGWGQGATYGYTF TGTGCCAGCAGTGAAGGGTGGGGACAGGGGGCAACCTATGGCTACACCTTC
. . TRBJ2-7 TRBV28 CASSSFGVGYEQYF TGTGCCAGCAGCAGTTTTGGAGTGGGCTACGAGCAGTACTTC
TRBD1 . TRBJ2-7 TRBV19 CASSSLGTGLYEQYF TGTGCCAGTAGTAGCCTCGGGACAGGTCTCTACGAGCAGTACTTC
TRBD2 . TRBJ2-7 TRBV9 CASSVGGSGRAYEQYF TGTGCCAGCAGCGTGGGAGGTAGCGGGCGGGCCTACGAGCAGTACTTC
TRBD1 . TRBJ2-1 TRBV28 CASKTGDTSYNEQFF TGTGCCAGCAAAACAGGGGATACCTCCTACAATGAGCAGTTCTTC
. . TRBJ2-1 TRBV7-3 CASSPYGRTSSYNEQFF TGTGCCAGCAGCCCCTATGGCCGGACAAGCTCCTACAATGAGCAGTTCTTC
TRBD2 . TRBJ2-1 TRBV7-9 CASTPPSGGYNEQFF TGTGCCAGCACCCCCCCCAGCGGGGGATACAATGAGCAGTTCTTC
. . TRBJ2-3 TRBV11-3 CASSLNYQGLDGDTQYF TGTGCCAGCAGCTTAAATTATCAGGGCTTAGACGGGGATACGCAGTATTTT
. . TRBJ1-1 TRBV10-3 CAISEPSAGKGTEAFF TGTGCCATCAGTGAGCCCTCGGCAGGGAAGGGCACTGAAGCTTTCTTT
. . TRBJ2-7 TRBV6-1 CASSEGHSGYEQYF TGTGCCAGCAGTGAAGGCCACAGCGGTTACGAGCAGTACTTC
. . TRBJ2-2 TRBV10-1 CASSAPSGTGELFF TGCGCCAGCAGTGCACCCAGCGGCACCGGGGAGCTGTTTTTT
TRBD1 . TRBJ1-2 TRBV11-3 CASSSTPGQAGGYTF TGTGCCAGCAGCTCCACTCCGGGACAGGCAGGTGGCTACACCTTC
. . TRBJ1-1 TRBV18 CASSPLNTPGTTMNTEAFF TGTGCCAGCTCACCATTAAATACTCCCGGGACAACTATGAACACTGAAGCTTTCTTT
. . TRBJ2-7 TRBV5-4 CASSGPTGSYEQYF TGTGCCAGCAGCGGGCCCACGGGATCCTACGAGCAGTACTTC
TRBD1 . TRBJ1-2 TRBV4-2 CASSLGGASSGYTF TGTGCCAGCAGTCTAGGGGGCGCATCGAGCGGCTACACCTTC
TRBD1 . TRBJ2-7 TRBV27 CASKRQGTSYEQYF TGTGCCAGCAAACGACAGGGGACCTCCTACGAGCAGTACTTC
TRBD2 large TRBJ2-1 TRBV7-9 CASSSRAGGASYEQFF TGTGCCAGCAGCTCACGAGCGGGAGGGGCTAGCTATGAGCAGTTCTTC
. . TRBJ2-1 TRBV14 CASSPYLYNEQFF TGTGCCAGCAGCCCCTACCTCTACAATGAGCAGTTCTTC
TRBD1 . TRBJ1-5 TRBV19 CASSTRQGGQPQHF TGTGCCAGTAGTACCCGACAGGGCGGGCAGCCCCAGCATTTT
. . TRBJ2-3 TRBV7-6 CASRPTGSTQYF TGTGCCAGCAGGCCTACAGGGTCTACGCAGTATTTT
. . TRBJ2-7 TRBV5-6 CASSLRGIYVEQYF TGTGCCAGCAGCCTCCGGGGGATCTACGTGGAGCAGTACTTC
TRBD1 . TRBJ1-3 TRBV10-3 CAISPGQPSGNTIYF TGTGCCATCAGTCCGGGACAGCCCTCTGGAAACACCATATATTTT
. . TRBJ2-7 TRBV7-2 CASSLYRPGEQYF TGTGCCAGCAGCTTATACAGGCCTGGGGAGCAGTACTTC
. . TRBJ2-1 TRBV7-9 CASSPSGNNEQFF TGTGCCAGCAGCCCCTCCGGGAACAATGAGCAGTTCTTC
TRBD2 . TRBJ2-1 TRBV6-1 CASSSTSGRVNEQFF TGTGCCAGCAGCTCGACTAGCGGGAGGGTGAATGAGCAGTTCTTC
TRBD1 . TRBJ1-2 TRBV7-6 CASSLGQGALGYTF TGTGCCAGCAGCTTAGGACAGGGGGCGTTGGGCTACACCTTC
. . TRBJ2-1 TRBV4-2 CASSRKGLGEQFF TGTGCCAGCAGCCGAAAAGGCCTAGGTGAGCAGTTCTTC
. . TRBJ2-2 TRBV5-1 CASSSRRTGGELFF TGCGCCAGCAGTTCCCGTCGAACCGGCGGGGAGCTGTTCTTT
TRBD2 . TRBJ2-7 TRBV9 CASSNGGGSYEQYF TGTGCCAGCAGCAATGGGGGGGGGAGCTACGAGCAGTACTTC
. . TRBJ1-1 TRBV2 CASNAGRANTEAFF TGTGCCAGCAATGCTGGCAGGGCGAACACTGAAGCTTTCTTT
TRBD1 . TRBJ2-7 TRBV5-4 CASSLPPGQGTYEQYF TGTGCCAGCAGCCTTCCCCCGGGACAGGGAACCTACGAGCAGTACTTC
. . TRBJ1-5 TRBV11-2 CASSLSGLDQPQHF TGTGCCAGCAGCTTATCAGGGCTGGATCAGCCCCAGCATTTT
TRBD2 . TRBJ2-1 TRBV28 CASSFLAGGNEQFF TGTGCCAGCAGTTTTCTAGCGGGAGGCAATGAGCAGTTCTTC
TRBD1 . TRBJ1-5 TRBV2 CASRTGDFNQPQHF TGTGCCAGCAGGACAGGGGACTTCAATCAGCCCCAGCATTTT
TRBD1 . TRBJ1-1 TRBV6-5 CASSYSEQGVTEAFF TGTGCCAGCAGTTACTCGGAACAGGGGGTCACTGAAGCTTTCTTT
TRBD2 . TRBJ2-1 TRBV5-1 CASSYGRGTNEQFF TGCGCCAGCAGCTACGGGAGGGGCACCAATGAGCAGTTCTTC
. . TRBJ1-2 TRBV29-1 CSGGMNYGYTF TGCAGTGGCGGGATGAACTATGGCTACACCTTC
TRBD2 . TRBJ2-3 TRBV5-1 CASSPGLAGEIDTQYF TGCGCCAGCAGCCCGGGACTAGCGGGAGAAATAGATACGCAGTATTTT
. . TRBJ1-2 TRBV2 CASSELSGPTEGYTF TGTGCCAGCAGTGAGTTATCAGGGCCTACGGAAGGCTACACCTTC
. . TRBJ1-3 TRBV5-1 CASSPGGGNSGNTIYF TGCGCCAGCAGCCCCGGCGGGGGAAACTCTGGAAACACCATATATTTT
. . TRBJ2-4 TRBV5-1 CASRDQGAKNIQYF TGCGCCAGCAGGGACCAGGGGGCCAAAAACATTCAGTACTTC
. . TRBJ2-5 TRBV19 CASSIQVQETQYF TGTGCCAGTAGTATTCAGGTCCAAGAGACCCAGTACTTC
. . TRBJ1-3 TRBV2 CASKGTGSGLGSGNTIYF TGTGCCAGCAAGGGAACAGGATCGGGTCTGGGCTCTGGAAACACCATATATTTT
TRBD2 . TRBJ2-2 TRBV7-3 CASSLVFSGLAGAGELFF TGTGCCAGCAGCTTAGTCTTCTCGGGACTAGCGGGAGCCGGGGAGCTGTTTTTT
. . TRBJ2-3 TRBV5-1 CASSLDGSHPDTQYF TGCGCCAGCAGCTTGGATGGCAGTCACCCAGATACGCAGTATTTT
. . TRBJ1-4 TRBV6-1 CASSERGSVEKLFF TGTGCCAGCAGTGAAAGGGGATCGGTTGAAAAACTGTTTTTT
. . TRBJ2-7 TRBV19 CASSIKTSWSSYEQYF TGTGCCAGTAGTATAAAAACTAGCTGGAGCTCCTACGAGCAGTACTTC
. . TRBJ2-7 TRBV4-2 CASSATGKAGEQYF TGTGCCAGCAGCGCCACGGGCAAGGCGGGCGAGCAGTACTTC
. . TRBJ2-1 TRBV6-6 CASSSGPGAYNEQFF TGTGCCAGCAGTTCCGGGCCGGGGGCCTACAATGAGCAGTTCTTC
TRBD2 . TRBJ2-5 TRBV6-6 CASRWGLAGAGETQYF TGTGCCAGCAGATGGGGACTAGCGGGAGCAGGAGAGACCCAGTACTTC
. . TRBJ2-7 TRBV28 CASSLAAYEQYF TGTGCCAGCAGTTTGGCAGCGTACGAGCAGTACTTC